The 12 T cell receptor beta chains below come from one sample, sequenced in a study of immune cell composition in non-small cell lung cancer. Method: immunoSEQ multiplex PCR; TCRdb's copy keeps in-frame clones and lacks some. The sample consists of around 13,000 clones, over 70% of them appearing once. Sample: lung tumor tissue. The source of these receptors is a human donor with non-small cell lung cancer.

J is TRBJ2-3 and V is TRBV7-9, with no clear D. V was clipped by 5 bases and J by 3 bases, with 12 bases between them. Germline values: CDR1 SEHNR, CDR2 FQNEAQ (reference sequence). This CDR3 is built from 14 residues. The CDR3 spells CASSPMGATDTQYF. CDR3 in DNA: TGTGCCAGCAGCCCCATGGGTGCGACAGATACGCAGTATTTT.

This rearrangement joins TRBV7-3 to TRBJ2-2, with 7 nucleotides matching TRBD2. The CDR3 totals 17 residues. Looked up from germline, CDR1 is SGHTA and CDR2 is FQGTGA. The junction had 12 bases not matched to a gene; V was cut back by 5 bases and J by 3 bases. The CDR3 sequence is CASSINSGFGDTGELFF. The CDR3 coding sequence is TGTGCCAGCAGCATAAATAGCGGGTTCGGGGACACCGGGGAGCTGTTTTTT. The full variable domain, in which reference TRBV7-3 and TRBJ2-2 provide the parts outside the CDR3, is GAGVSQTPSNKVTEKGKYVELRCDPISGHTALYWYRQSLGQGPEFLIYFQGTGAADDSGLPNDRFFAVRPEGSVSTLKIQRTERGDSAVYLCASSINSGFGDTGELFFGEGSRLTVL.

This clone was picked up a small number of times. This rearrangement joins TRBV20-1 to TRBJ2-7; D is uncertain. The CDR3 extends over 11 amino acids. Trimming removed 4 bases from V and 6 bases from J, with 10 bases in between. Per the germline V gene, CDR1 is DFQATT and CDR2 is SNEGSKA (reference sequence). The CDR3 DNA is TGCAGTGCTATTAAGCTTGGCGAGCAGTACTTC. This encodes CSAIKLGEQYF.

This clone was seen more than once but under ten times. This chain uses TRBV6-6 with TRBJ1-1; D remains unclear. The CDR3 runs to 13 residues. V lost 2 bases to trimming and J lost 1 base, with 5 bases between them. Germline V gene sequence: CDR1 MNHNY, CDR2 SVGAGI (reference sequence). The CDR3 protein is CASSYNQNTEAFF. The CDR3 DNA follows: TGTGCCAGCAGTTACAACCAGAACACTGAAGCTTTCTTT.

The chain links TRBV19 to TRBJ2-7; D is undetermined. The germline V gene encodes CDR1 LNHDA and CDR2 SQIVND (reference sequence). This CDR3 is 14 amino acids long. V was clipped by 2 bases and J by 0 bases, with 8 bases between them. The DNA of the CDR3 is TGTGCCAGTAGTATACAGGACGCCTCCTACGAGCAGTACTTC. The encoded protein is CASSIQDASYEQYF.

To note about this clone: This sample also contains other DNA sequences that code for the same CDR3. The chain employs TRBV21-1 and TRBJ2-7; the D call of TRBD1 is as the table states it, not checked on the DNA. TRBV21-1 is noted as a pseudogene. The CDR3 sequence is 17 residues long. This chain's CDR3 is CASSPPRGGQDSYEQYF. DNA of the CDR3: TGTGCCAGCAGCCCACCGAGAGGGGGCCAGGACTCCTATGAGCAGTACTTC.

As concerns this clone: The junction and the germline gene differ at one end; a read error may be behind it. The gene calls are TRBV29-1 and TRBJ2-7, with D maybe TRBD1 (5 bases). Germline V gene lookup returns CDR1 SQVTM and CDR2 ANQGSEA. This CDR3 region has 12 residues. CDR3 amino acids: CSTSSGSYGQYF. As DNA, the CDR3 is TGCAGCACATCATCAGGGTCCTACGGGCAGTACTTC.

The V call is TRBV5-1, the J call TRBJ1-1, with 8 bases lining up with TRBD1. Per the germline V gene, CDR1 is SGHRS and CDR2 is YFSETQ. Losses at the gene ends were 3 bases for V and 6 bases for J; bases not matched to a gene: 7. There are 14 residues in the CDR3. The CDR3 bases are TGCGCCAGCAGCTCTGGACAGGGTTTCGCTGAAGCTTTCTTT. This codes for CASSSGQGFAEAFF. The entire variable domain, with the rest obtained from reference TRBV5-1 and TRBJ1-1, is as follows: KAGVTQTPRYLIKTRGQQVTLSCSPISGHRSVSWYQQTPGQGLQFLFEYFSETQRNKGNFPGRFSGRQFSNSRSEMNVSTLELGDSALYLCASSSGQGFAEAFFGQGTRLTVV.

V gene TRBV28 combines with J gene TRBJ2-3; 12 bases line up with TRBD2. V shed 6 bases, J shed 2 bases, and the junction held 12 bases outside the gene matches. Germline V gene data show CDR1 as MDHEN and CDR2 as SYDVKM. This CDR3 comprises 18 residues. This CDR3 reads CASSPRTSGAKHTDTQYF. For the CDR3, the DNA is TGTGCCAGCAGCCCCCGGACTAGCGGGGCGAAACACACAGATACGCAGTATTTT.

The chain uses TRBV6-6 and TRBJ2-5, with D tentatively TRBD2 (6 bases). Germline loops: CDR1 MNHNY, CDR2 SVGAGI (reference sequence). The length of the CDR3 is 13 residues. V was clipped by 8 bases and J by 5 bases, with 15 bases between them. This CDR3 reads CASSTGVWETQYF. The DNA of the CDR3 is TGTGCCAGCTCAACGGGAGTTTGGGAGACCCAGTACTTC.

The chain carries TRBV30 and TRBJ2-2; D not certain. The CDR3 length is 14 residues. The ends were cut back, 3 bases at V and 4 bases at J, with 12 bases in the middle. Germline values: CDR1 GTSNPN, CDR2 SVGIG (reference sequence). The DNA for the CDR3 is TGTGCCTGGAGAGGGATGCGGTCCACCGGGGAGCTGTTTTTT. Its translation is CAWRGMRSTGELFF.

The chain employs TRBV10-3 and TRBJ2-1, with a tentative D call TRBD2 (5 bases). Trimming removed 0 bases at V and 4 bases at J, with 13 bases between. The CDR3 sequence is 16 residues long. Germline-derived CDR1 and CDR2 are ENHRY and SYGVKD. CDR3 DNA: TGTGCCATCAGTGAGTCGGGCGGGTTAGGGTACAATGAGCAGTTCTTC. This encodes CAISESGGLGYNEQFF.